This TCR beta chain was observed in a study of response to subunit inactivated influenza vaccine. In the case of this clonotype: The antigen is not known.

TCRdb passed the RT-PCR reads through MiXCR, listing each CDR3 protein once. The table records 530,000 or so distinct CDR3 sequences, over 25% of them present only once. V lost 5 bases to trimming and J lost 6 bases; unmatched junction nucleotides: 7. The germline V gene has CDR1 MNHEY and CDR2 SMNVEV (reference sequence). This CDR3 has 15 amino acids. Study conclusions and caveats: The authors proposed limited new T cell recruitment per seasonal influenza vaccination.

This chain joins TRBV27 and TRBJ2-1, with 10 bases identical to TRBD2. This TCR was sampled from a man between 50 and 59 years old who received an inactivated influenza vaccine. The sample was CD4+ T cells sorted from PBMCs, taken about 5 days after vaccination. This chain's CDR3 is CASSQTSGLPNEQFF. DNA for the CDR3: TGTGCCAGCAGTCAGACTAGCGGGCTACCCAATGAGCAGTTCTTC.